Listed here are 32 T cell receptor beta chains from one sample, sequenced in a study of vaccination effects on CD4 cells after COVID-19. No antigen has been identified for these receptors. Antigen-specific CD4+ T cells were first expanded with viral peptide pools by the ViraFEST assay and only then sequenced. On approximately day 9 of culture, CD4+ T cells were separated out. Among the vaccine recipients, none had a prior SARS-CoV-2 infection, and nucleocapsid antibodies were negative. Repertoires were generated with immunoSEQ multiplex PCR, while TCRdb's copy carries only in-frame clones and drops some. The sample includes 20,000 to 25,000 clones, approximately 70% of them seen just once. Sequenced here: CD4+ T cells from PBMCs cultured with HCoV-OC43 spike peptides, sampled before COVID-19 vaccination. This sample's subset: HCoV-OC43 spike overlapping peptide pool stimulation. These receptors were obtained from a human donor who received a COVID-19 vaccine.

The chain is built from TRBV4-1 and TRBJ1-6; D is unclear. The V and J ends lost 0 bases and 7 bases respectively, with 10 bases between them. The CDR3 runs 15 residues. Germline V gene lookup returns CDR1 MGHRA and CDR2 YSYEKL. CDR3 amino acids: CASSQDPVTNSPLHF. The CDR3 DNA reads as TGCGCCAGCAGCCAAGATCCAGTAACAAATTCACCCCTCCACTTT.

The V gene is TRBV4-1, the J gene TRBJ1-6, with 8 positions matching TRBD1. The CDR3 runs 15 residues. V trimming: 2 bases; J trimming: 5 bases; junction bases outside the gene matches: 2. Germline V gene data show CDR1 as MGHRA and CDR2 as YSYEKL. DNA of the CDR3: TGCGCCAGCAGCCAACAGGGGGCGGATAATTCACCCCTCCACTTT. Translating it yields CASSQQGADNSPLHF.

CDR3 DNA sequence: TGTGCCAGTAGTATTCGAGGGTCAACTTATCAGCCCCAGCATTTT. As protein: CASSIRGSTYQPQHF. The V gene is TRBV19, the J gene TRBJ1-5; D is uncertain. Trimming left V 3 bases short and J 5 bases short, with 14 bases between. In germline, CDR1 is LNHDA, CDR2 SQIVND (reference sequence). The CDR3 extends over 15 amino acids. The full variable domain, completed using reference TRBV19 and TRBJ1-5, is DGGITQSPKYLFRKEGQNVTLSCEQNLNHDAMYWYRQDPGQGLRLIYYSQIVNDFQKGDIAEGYSVSREKKESFPLTVTSAQKNPTAFYLCASSIRGSTYQPQHFGDGTRLSIL.

The V gene is TRBV7-9, the J gene TRBJ1-1; 9 bases map to TRBD1. Per germline, CDR1 SEHNR and CDR2 FQNEAQ (reference sequence). V trimming: 5 bases; J trimming: 1 base; junction bases outside the gene matches: 8. The CDR3 has 16 residues. The CDR3 here is CASSKKTGGSNTEAFF. CDR3 DNA: TGTGCCAGCAGCAAAAAGACAGGGGGATCGAACACTGAAGCTTTCTTT.

This chain uses TRBV23-1 with TRBJ2-7; D remains unclear. TRBV23-1 is annotated as an ORF whose role is uncertain. Between the trimmed V and J ends, which lost 3 bases and 4 bases, there was a span of 16 bases. The CDR3 is 15 amino acids. The CDR3 DNA follows: TGCGCCAGCAGTCATATCGGTTATTTAGGGTACGAGCAGTACTTC. It yields the protein CASSHIGYLGYEQYF.

The rearrangement uses TRBV2 and TRBJ2-3; TRBD2 matches 8 bases. Trimming removed 7 bases from V and 2 bases from J; junction bases left unmatched: 5. Germline V gives CDR1 SNHLY, CDR2 FYNNEI. The CDR3 loop spans 14 amino acids. Written as DNA, the CDR3 is TGTGCCAGCAAACAGCGGGGGACCACAGATACGCAGTATTTT. Protein product: CASKQRGTTDTQYF.

V is TRBV5-6 and J is TRBJ2-5; TRBD2 might be the D (5 bases). Deletions cut 1 base from V and 1 base from J, with 8 bases between. Germline loops: CDR1 SGHDT, CDR2 YYEEEE. This CDR3 has 14 amino acids. CDR3 amino acids: CASSLTGIQETQYF. The CDR3 bases are TGTGCCAGCAGCTTGACGGGAATCCAAGAGACCCAGTACTTC.

This rearrangement joins TRBV10-3 to TRBJ2-7; D possibly uses TRBD1 or TRBD2 (6 bases each). CDR3 length equals 14 residues. V was pared by 0 bases and J by 3 bases, with 9 bases between. CDR1 is ENHRY, CDR2 SYGVKD, per germline. DNA for the CDR3: TGTGCCATCAGTGAGTCTGAGGGGGGCTACGAGCAGTACTTC. Amino acid sequence: CAISESEGGYEQYF.

V and J are TRBV7-9 and TRBJ1-1, with D possibly TRBD1 on 5 matching bases. CDR3 length equals 12 residues. V was shortened by 4 bases and J by 5 bases, with 8 bases between the two germline ends. Germline CDR1 SEHNR, CDR2 FQNEAQ (reference sequence). The CDR3 loop is CASSWGGTEAFF. The CDR3 DNA reads as TGTGCCAGCAGCTGGGGGGGGACTGAAGCTTTCTTT. The full variable domain, in which reference TRBV7-9 and TRBJ1-1 provide the parts outside the CDR3, is DTGVSQNPRHKITKRGQNVTFRCDPISEHNRLYWYRQTLGQGPEFLTYFQNEAQLEKSRLLSDRFSAERPKGSFSTLEIQRTEQGDSAMYLCASSWGGTEAFFGQGTRLTVV.

V usage is TRBV9 and J usage is TRBJ2-2; a possible D gene is TRBD1 (6 bases). Trimming pared 0 bases from V and 4 bases from J, leaving 16 bases between. The germline CDR1 and CDR2 sequences are SGDLS and YYNGEE. This CDR3 spans 17 amino acids. The CDR3 sequence: CASSVAALGRGTGELFF. The CDR3 DNA follows: TGTGCCAGCAGCGTAGCAGCCTTGGGCAGGGGCACCGGGGAGCTGTTTTTT.

The rearrangement uses TRBV19 and TRBJ2-1; no clear D gene. V lost 5 bases to trimming and J lost 0 bases, with 8 bases between them. Germline V gene sequence: CDR1 LNHDA, CDR2 SQIVND (reference sequence). This CDR3 comprises 14 residues. CDR3 loop: CASSSSSSYNEQFF. Written as DNA, the CDR3 is TGTGCCAGTAGTTCGTCTAGCTCCTACAATGAGCAGTTCTTC.

The chain has TRBV10-1 and TRBJ2-2, with 7 bases that match TRBD1. Germline CDR1 and CDR2: WNHNN and SYGVQD (reference sequence). The CDR3 length is 13 residues. V gave up 10 bases and J gave up 4 bases; unmatched junction bases: 6. The CDR3 nucleotides read TGCGCCACCAGACAGGGACCCACCGGGGAGCTGTTTTTT. Its translation is CATRQGPTGELFF.

The rearrangement links TRBV29-1 to TRBJ2-5; D is possibly TRBD2 (5 bases). CDR1 is SQVTM and CDR2 is ANQGSEA in the germline V gene. The CDR3 has 13 amino acids. Trimming removed 7 bases at V and 4 bases at J, with 16 bases between. The CDR3 DNA is TGCAGCGCCCTCGGAGGTGCCCGAGAGACCCAGTACTTC. Translating gives CSALGGARETQYF.

The chain couples TRBV6-5 to TRBJ2-7; a weak D match, TRBD1 (6 bases). Trimming took off 6 bases at V and 6 bases at J, with 21 bases between the two ends. This CDR3 is 15 amino acids long. CDR1 is MNHEY and CDR2 is SVGAGI in the germline V gene. CDR3 in DNA: TGTGCCAGCAGCAAGACAGGAACCTCTTGGGGCGAGCAGTACTTC. This sequence encodes CASSKTGTSWGEQYF.

The V call is TRBV30, the J call TRBJ1-5; D perhaps matches TRBD1 (5 bases). The CDR3 is made up of 13 amino acids. The V and J ends lost 5 bases and 8 bases respectively, with 16 bases between them. Germline CDR1 and CDR2: GTSNPN and SVGIG (reference sequence). CDR3 DNA: TGTGCCTGGTCAAAGGATGGGGCAAAGCCCCAGCATTTT. This encodes CAWSKDGAKPQHF. The entire variable domain, with the rest obtained from reference TRBV30 and TRBJ1-5, is as follows: SQTIHQWPATLVQPVGSPLSLECTVEGTSNPNLYWYRQAAGRGLQLLFYSVGIGQISSEVPQNLSASRPQDRQFILSSKKLLLSDSGFYLCAWSKDGAKPQHFGDGTRLSIL.

This sequence joins TRBV5-4 and TRBJ2-3; perhaps TRBD2 as D (5 bases). Germline V gene sequence: CDR1 SGHNT, CDR2 YYREEE (reference sequence). CDR3 length: 13 amino acids. Trimming removed 3 bases from V and 3 bases from J, with 8 bases in between. CDR3 nucleotide sequence: TGTGCCAGCAGCTCCGGGAAGACAGATACGCAGTATTTT. Residues: CASSSGKTDTQYF. Full variable domain (remainder filled in from reference TRBV5-4 and TRBJ2-3): ETGVTQSPTHLIKTRGQQVTLRCSSQSGHNTVSWYQQALGQGPQFIFQYYREEENGRGNFPPRFSGLQFPNYSSELNVNALELDDSALYLCASSSGKTDTQYFGPGTRLTVL.

This clone was observed a single time. This sequence joins TRBV18 and TRBJ1-1; 8 nucleotides line up with TRBD1. Germline values: CDR1 KGHSH, CDR2 LQKENI. The CDR3 covers 12 residues. V shed 6 bases and J 6 bases; nucleotides not matched to a gene: 3. CDR3 nucleotide sequence: TGTGCCAGCTCGCCCAGGGGGCCTGAAGCTTTCTTT. As protein: CASSPRGPEAFF.

The chain employs TRBV25-1 and TRBJ2-2; D may be TRBD1 (5 bases). Looked up from germline, CDR1 is MGHDK and CDR2 is SYGVNS. The CDR3 runs 17 residues. With 2 bases removed from V and 4 bases from J, the gap between germline ends came to 17 bases. CDR3 coding DNA: TGTGCCAGCAGTGAAAGGCAGGGCCTTTTTTCCACCGGGGAGCTGTTTTTT. This encodes CASSERQGLFSTGELFF.

The CDR3 region has the DNA TGTGCCAGCAGCCCAGGACAGTACGAGCAGTACTTC. The encoded protein is CASSPGQYEQYF. The gene calls are TRBV6-5 and TRBJ2-7; possibly TRBD1 for D (6 bases). CDR1 and CDR2 (germline): MNHEY, SVGAGI. V was cut by 6 bases and J by 4 bases, with 10 bases left in between. This CDR3 is 12 amino acids long.

V usage is TRBV12-2 and J usage is TRBJ1-5; the table assigns TRBD1, which was not confirmed against the DNA. TRBV12-2 is listed as a pseudogene. The CDR3 runs 15 residues. The CDR3 sequence: CASRCRRQGTQPQHF. In DNA form, the CDR3 reads TGTGCAAGTCGCTGCAGGCGACAGGGAACACAGCCCCAGCATTTT.

The rearrangement joins TRBV6-5 to TRBJ2-7; 10 positions match TRBD1. The CDR3 runs 12 residues. Trimming at V came to 8 bases and at J to 4 bases, leaving 2 bases not matched to a gene. Germline assignment: CDR1 MNHEY and CDR2 SVGAGI. In DNA form, the CDR3 reads TGTGCCAGCGGGGGACAGGGGTACGAGCAGTACTTC. It codes for CASGGQGYEQYF.

The CDR3 here is CASSLAGAPQETQYF. The CDR3 bases are TGTGCCAGCAGCTTAGCGGGGGCGCCCCAGGAGACCCAGTACTTC. This chain uses TRBV7-9 with TRBJ2-5; tentatively, D is TRBD1 (6 bases). From germline, CDR1 is SEHNR and CDR2 FQNEAQ (reference sequence). There are 15 residues in the CDR3. Trimming removed 0 bases at V and 5 bases at J, with 13 bases between.

The chain couples TRBV3-1 (or the pseudogene TRBV3-2) to TRBJ1-3; maybe TRBD1 (6 bases). The length of the CDR3 is 17 residues. V dropped 0 bases and J dropped 0 bases, with 12 bases sitting between them. Germline V lookup: CDR1 LGHDT, CDR2 YNNKEL (reference sequence). The CDR3 spells CASSQDGQMLSGNTIYF. As DNA, the CDR3 is TGTGCCAGCAGCCAAGATGGACAGATGCTCTCTGGAAACACCATATATTTT.

The V call is TRBV19, the J call TRBJ2-7; D is perhaps TRBD1 or TRBD2 (5 bases each). CDR3 length equals 15 residues. Per the germline V gene, CDR1 is LNHDA and CDR2 is SQIVND (reference sequence). V was pared by 3 bases and J by 4 bases, with 16 bases between. The CDR3, as DNA: TGTGCCAGTAGTATCGGGGCAGGGCAGTTATACGAGCAGTACTTC. This encodes CASSIGAGQLYEQYF.

The V and J genes are TRBV5-6 and TRBJ2-1, with 9 bases matching TRBD2. Germline loops: CDR1 SGHDT, CDR2 YYEEEE. Unmatched junction bases numbered 4, after V lost 2 bases and J lost 7 bases. The CDR3 runs to 14 residues. The CDR3 region is CASSFRGGGNEQFF. In DNA, the CDR3 is TGTGCCAGCAGCTTCCGCGGGGGGGGGAATGAGCAGTTCTTC.

The chain employs TRBV5-1 and TRBJ2-7; D call uncertain. Trimming shortened V by 5 bases and J by 1 base, and 16 bases separated the two germline ends. The CDR3 has 15 residues. CDR1 and CDR2 (germline): SGHRS, YFSETQ. CDR3 region: CASRFRSTASYEQYF. The DNA of the CDR3 is TGCGCCAGCAGATTTCGGAGTACAGCATCCTACGAGCAGTACTTC.

V usage is TRBV10-3 and J usage is TRBJ2-7; the D call may be TRBD1 or TRBD2 (6 bases each). This CDR3 spans 13 amino acids. Germline assignment: CDR1 ENHRY and CDR2 SYGVKD. The V and J ends lost 9 bases and 4 bases respectively, with 16 bases between them. CDR3 region: CAMRGVSGYEQYF. The CDR3 DNA reads TGTGCCATGAGGGGGGTTAGTGGGTACGAGCAGTACTTC.

This chain uses TRBV25-1 with TRBJ2-3, with D possibly TRBD1 on 6 matching bases. CDR3 size: 16 residues. V lost 5 bases and J 0 bases, leaving 15 bases between the germline ends. CDR1 and CDR2 from the germline V gene are MGHDK and SYGVNS. The CDR3 reads CASSRNRAMSTDTQYF. CDR3 nucleotide sequence: TGTGCCAGCAGTCGGAACAGGGCCATGAGCACAGATACGCAGTATTTT.

This chain joins TRBV4-2 and TRBJ2-7, with 8 bases fitting TRBD1. The junction had 3 bases not matched to a gene; V was cut back by 0 bases and J by 2 bases. CDR3 length equals 15 residues. Per the germline V gene, CDR1 is LGHNA and CDR2 is YNFKEQ. CDR3 residues: CASSQDGQGAYEQYF. The CDR3 bases are TGTGCCAGCAGCCAAGATGGACAGGGAGCCTACGAGCAGTACTTC.

This clone was counted a single time. The J gene is TRBJ2-2, the V gene TRBV18; TRBD1 is a possible D gene (5 bases). The V gene lost 5 bases and the J gene lost 5 bases, with 18 bases spanning the gap. CDR1 KGHSH and CDR2 LQKENI come from the germline V gene. The CDR3 extends over 16 amino acids. The CDR3 here is CASSSRPGIKTGELFF. The CDR3 DNA reads as TGTGCCAGCTCATCCCGTCCAGGGATCAAGACCGGGGAGCTGTTTTTT.

This clone was detected once. The J gene is TRBJ2-1, the V gene TRBV3-1 (or the pseudogene TRBV3-2), with 7 bases identical to TRBD2. Germline lookup yields CDR1 LGHDT and CDR2 YNNKEL (reference sequence). After removal of 4 bases from V and 10 bases from J, the junction contained 4 bases not matched to a gene. CDR3 size: 12 residues. The CDR3 sequence: CASSRPGGEQFF. CDR3 sequence (DNA): TGTGCCAGCAGCCGACCCGGGGGGGAGCAGTTCTTC.

This sequence joins TRBV5-1 and TRBJ2-5; tentatively, D is TRBD2 (5 bases). This CDR3 has 13 amino acids. CDR1 and CDR2 (germline): SGHRS, YFSETQ. V dropped 0 bases and J dropped 5 bases, with 8 bases sitting between them. CDR3 nucleotides: TGCGCCAGCAGCTTGGCTAGCCCGGAGACCCAGTACTTC. Its translation is CASSLASPETQYF.